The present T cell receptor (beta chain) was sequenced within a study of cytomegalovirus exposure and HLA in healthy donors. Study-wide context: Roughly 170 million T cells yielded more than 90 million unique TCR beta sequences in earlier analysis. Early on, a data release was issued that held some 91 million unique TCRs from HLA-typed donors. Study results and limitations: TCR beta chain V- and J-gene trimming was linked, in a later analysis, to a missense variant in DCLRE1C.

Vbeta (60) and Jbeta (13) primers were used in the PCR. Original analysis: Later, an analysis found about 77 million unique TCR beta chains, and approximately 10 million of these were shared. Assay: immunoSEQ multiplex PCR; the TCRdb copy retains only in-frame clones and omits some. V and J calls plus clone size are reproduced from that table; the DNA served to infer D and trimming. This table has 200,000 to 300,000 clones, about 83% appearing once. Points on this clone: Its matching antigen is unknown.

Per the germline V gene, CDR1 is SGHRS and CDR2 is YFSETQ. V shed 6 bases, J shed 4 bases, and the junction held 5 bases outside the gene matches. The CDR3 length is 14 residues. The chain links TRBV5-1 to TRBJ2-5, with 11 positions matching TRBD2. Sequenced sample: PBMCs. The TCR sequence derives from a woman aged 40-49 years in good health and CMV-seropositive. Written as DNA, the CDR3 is TGCGCCAGCACGACTAGCGGGAACTTAGAGACCCAGTACTTC. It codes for CASTTSGNLETQYF.